These 19 T cell receptor beta chains were sequenced from one sample in a study of blood T cell repertoires in COVID-19. The repertoire was sequenced with immunoSEQ multiplex PCR; TCRdb's copy has only in-frame clones and lacks some. In the table there are 250,000 to 300,000 clones, around nine tenths of which are singletons. Sequenced input: peripheral blood. These receptors originate from a woman aged 25-40 years with COVID-19, enrolled during active disease.

The chain couples TRBV6-6 to TRBJ2-3, with 10 bases lining up with TRBD2. V gave up 4 bases and J gave up 4 bases; unmatched junction bases: 8. The germline V gene has CDR1 MNHNY and CDR2 SVGAGI (reference sequence). CDR3 length equals 16 residues. CDR3 sequence (DNA): TGTGCCAGCAGTTTCGCTATTAGCGGGAGGCCAGATACGCAGTATTTT. Amino acid sequence: CASSFAISGRPDTQYF.

The rearrangement links TRBV10-3 to TRBJ1-2; D is possibly TRBD1 (6 bases). Deletions cut 10 bases from V and 5 bases from J, with 23 bases between. Germline V gene sequence: CDR1 ENHRY, CDR2 SYGVKD. The CDR3 has 15 amino acids. The CDR3 here is CATRGGESLGYGYTF. The CDR3, as DNA: TGTGCCACCAGGGGAGGGGAATCTCTGGGTTATGGCTACACCTTC.

The rearrangement uses TRBV6-5 and TRBJ2-5; TRBD2 aligns across 8 bases. This CDR3 comprises 14 residues. V shed 7 bases, J shed 3 bases, and the junction held 7 bases outside the gene matches. Germline values: CDR1 MNHEY, CDR2 SVGAGI. CDR3: CASTPLAEEETQYF. For the CDR3, the DNA is TGTGCCAGCACGCCACTAGCGGAAGAAGAGACCCAGTACTTC.

The chain links TRBV3-1 (or the pseudogene TRBV3-2) to TRBJ1-2; TRBD1 matches at 10 bases. The germline V gene has CDR1 LGHDT and CDR2 YNNKEL (reference sequence). V shed 2 bases, J shed 3 bases, and the junction held 3 bases outside the gene matches. CDR3 size: 15 residues. The CDR3 nucleotides read TGTGCCAGCAGCCAAACCGGGACAGGGGACTATGGCTACACCTTC. Translating it yields CASSQTGTGDYGYTF.

This chain links TRBV4-1 with TRBJ2-3; TRBD2 matches at 9 bases. Germline V lookup: CDR1 MGHRA, CDR2 YSYEKL. V was clipped by 1 base and J by 2 bases; unmatched bases: 10. CDR3 length equals 18 residues. CDR3 region: CASSQVRLAGGDTDTQYF. The CDR3 DNA reads as TGCGCCAGCAGCCAAGTCCGCCTGGCGGGAGGGGACACAGATACGCAGTATTTT.

This clone is a singleton in its sample. V and J are TRBV18 and TRBJ1-3; D gene uncertain. V was cut by 3 bases and J by 0 bases, with 9 bases left in between. Germline V CDR1 and CDR2: KGHSH, LQKENI. CDR3 size: 15 residues. Here the CDR3 reads CASSPNPGSGNTIYF. As DNA, the CDR3 is TGTGCCAGCTCACCTAATCCGGGCTCTGGAAACACCATATATTTT.

The V call is TRBV6-2 or TRBV6-3, the J call TRBJ2-1; TRBD2 matches at 8 bases. V trimming: 2 bases; J trimming: 3 bases; junction bases outside the gene matches: 3. Germline CDR1 and CDR2: MNHEY and SVGEGT. The CDR3 has 15 amino acids. CDR3 nucleotide sequence: TGTGCCAGCAGTTACAAGACTAGCGACTACAATGAGCAGTTCTTC. Translating gives CASSYKTSDYNEQFF.

The chain uses TRBV5-5 and TRBJ2-2, with a weak D call TRBD2 (6 bases). V was shortened by 4 bases and J by 7 bases, with 14 bases between the two germline ends. The CDR3 length is 14 residues. CDR1 and CDR2 from the germline V gene are SGHKS and YYEKEE (reference sequence). As DNA, the CDR3 is TGTGCCAGCAGCCCAAGACTAGGCGTCGGGGAGCTGTTTTTT. Translating gives CASSPRLGVGELFF.

The chain combines TRBV6-5 with TRBJ1-2; 10 bases align to TRBD1. Per the germline V gene, CDR1 is MNHEY and CDR2 is SVGAGI. This CDR3 has 14 amino acids. The trim removed 6 bases at V and 7 bases at J, leaving 8 bases unmatched. CDR3 DNA: TGTGCCAGCAGCCCGGACAGGGGGTCTTTTGGCTACACCTTC. This encodes CASSPDRGSFGYTF.

J is TRBJ2-1 and V is TRBV30, with 8 bases matching TRBD2. The CDR3 is made up of 14 amino acids. Germline CDR1 reads GTSNPN; CDR2 reads SVGIG (reference sequence). J was trimmed by 1 base and V by 5 bases; bases with no gene match: 4. The CDR3 spells CAWCSGSSYNEQFF. In DNA, the CDR3 is TGTGCCTGGTGCAGCGGGAGTTCCTACAATGAGCAGTTCTTC.

The J gene is TRBJ1-3, the V gene TRBV18; a weak D match, TRBD1 (5 bases). Germline assignment: CDR1 KGHSH and CDR2 LQKENI. There are 14 residues in the CDR3. With 4 bases removed from V and 2 bases from J, the gap between germline ends came to 9 bases. The CDR3 reads CASSQTVPGNTIYF. In DNA form, the CDR3 reads TGTGCCAGCTCACAGACAGTGCCTGGAAACACCATATATTTT.

Comment on this clone: Other nucleotide sequences in the sample specify the same CDR3. The chain employs TRBV30 and TRBJ2-7; possibly TRBD1 for D (5 bases). Deletions cut 4 bases from V and 1 base from J, with 5 bases between. The CDR3 length is 11 residues. From germline, CDR1 is GTSNPN and CDR2 SVGIG (reference sequence). The CDR3 protein is CAWTGSYEQYF. In nucleotides, the CDR3 is TGTGCCTGGACAGGGTCCTACGAGCAGTACTTC. Full variable domain (rest looked up from reference TRBV30 and TRBJ2-7): SQTIHQWPATLVQPVGSPLSLECTVEGTSNPNLYWYRQAAGRGLQLLFYSVGIGQISSEVPQNLSASRPQDRQFILSSKKLLLSDSGFYLCAWTGSYEQYFGPGTRLTVT.

This chain links TRBV7-9 with TRBJ2-7; D not resolved. Germline V gives CDR1 SEHNR, CDR2 FQNEAQ (reference sequence). V was shortened by 1 base and J by 5 bases, with 6 bases between the two germline ends. The CDR3 sequence is 12 residues long. The CDR3 is CASSLGQDEQYF. The DNA of the CDR3 is TGTGCCAGCAGCTTAGGGCAGGACGAGCAGTACTTC.

V and J are TRBV9 and TRBJ2-7; D possibly corresponds to TRBD1 (5 bases). Between the trimmed V and J ends, which lost 0 bases and 0 bases, there was a span of 7 bases. The CDR3 spans 14 residues. The germline gives CDR1 SGDLS, CDR2 YYNGEE. The CDR3 DNA reads as TGTGCCAGCAGCGTAGATAGGGGCTCCTACGAGCAGTACTTC. Translation: CASSVDRGSYEQYF.

This clone came up a few times. The V call is TRBV7-9, the J call TRBJ2-1, with 9 bases lining up with TRBD1. V trimming: 5 bases; J trimming: 2 bases; junction bases outside the gene matches: 10. Per germline, CDR1 SEHNR and CDR2 FQNEAQ (reference sequence). This CDR3 is built from 17 residues. The CDR3 DNA is TGTGCCAGCAGCCTGAACCCGGGACAGGGTCCCTACAATGAGCAGTTCTTC. This gives the protein CASSLNPGQGPYNEQFF.

This sequence joins TRBV28 and TRBJ1-5; tentatively, D is TRBD1 (5 bases). Germline CDR1 reads MDHEN; CDR2 reads SYDVKM. CDR3 size: 15 residues. V lost 8 bases to trimming and J lost 6 bases, with 20 bases between them. This CDR3 is CASQPSGGVGQPQHF. DNA of the CDR3: TGTGCCAGCCAGCCCAGCGGGGGAGTAGGTCAGCCCCAGCATTTT.

The chain couples TRBV27 to TRBJ2-5; D call uncertain. In germline, CDR1 is MNHEY, CDR2 SMNVEV (reference sequence). V was pared by 5 bases and J by 0 bases, with 7 bases between. CDR3 length: 13 amino acids. In DNA form, the CDR3 reads TGTGCCAGCAGTAGAACTTACCAAGAGACCCAGTACTTC. Translation gives CASSRTYQETQYF.

The chain carries TRBV6-5 and TRBJ1-5, with D maybe TRBD1 (5 bases). The germline gives CDR1 MNHEY, CDR2 SVGAGI. With 7 bases removed from V and 9 bases from J, the gap between germline ends came to 13 bases. The CDR3 is 12 amino acids. The CDR3 DNA reads as TGTGCCAGCAACCCCCCAGGGCTGCCCCAGCATTTT. Translated, it gives CASNPPGLPQHF.

The table lists this clone with a count of one. This chain uses TRBV6-5 with TRBJ2-2; D is possibly TRBD2 (6 bases). The CDR3 covers 15 residues. The germline V and J ends were trimmed by 6 bases and 3 bases, with 14 bases remaining between them. In germline, CDR1 is MNHEY, CDR2 SVGAGI. The CDR3 coding sequence is TGTGCCAGCAGATCCCCGGGACTTCACACCGGGGAGCTGTTTTTT. It specifies CASRSPGLHTGELFF.